This T cell receptor beta chain was sequenced during a study of OX40 agonist ivuxolimab in advanced cancers. Study in general: Hepatocellular carcinoma, melanoma, renal cell or head and neck cancer occurred in dose-escalation patients. General study results and limits: At 0.1 to 3.0 mg/kg, CD4+ and CD8+ blood T cells expanded clonally by week 6.

This CDR3 has 12 amino acids. The V gene end was trimmed by 4 bases and the J gene end by 10 bases; junction bases not matched to a gene: 7. CDR1 is SGHKS, CDR2 YYEKEE, per germline (reference sequence). Assay: immunoSEQ multiplex PCR; the TCRdb copy retains only in-frame clones and omits some. This sample has about 73,000 clones, with roughly 90% found just once. Details on this clone: Its antigen is unknown.

The chain couples TRBV5-5 to TRBJ1-1, with 7 bases aligning to TRBD1. Sequencing was performed on CD4+ or CD8+ T cells sorted from blood, taken in a trial of the OX40 agonist ivuxolimab. The receptor's source is an adult with an advanced solid tumor such as melanoma, head and neck, liver or kidney cancer. Here the CDR3 reads CASSLGQYGAFF. In DNA, the CDR3 is TGTGCCAGCAGCCTGGGACAGTACGGAGCTTTCTTT.